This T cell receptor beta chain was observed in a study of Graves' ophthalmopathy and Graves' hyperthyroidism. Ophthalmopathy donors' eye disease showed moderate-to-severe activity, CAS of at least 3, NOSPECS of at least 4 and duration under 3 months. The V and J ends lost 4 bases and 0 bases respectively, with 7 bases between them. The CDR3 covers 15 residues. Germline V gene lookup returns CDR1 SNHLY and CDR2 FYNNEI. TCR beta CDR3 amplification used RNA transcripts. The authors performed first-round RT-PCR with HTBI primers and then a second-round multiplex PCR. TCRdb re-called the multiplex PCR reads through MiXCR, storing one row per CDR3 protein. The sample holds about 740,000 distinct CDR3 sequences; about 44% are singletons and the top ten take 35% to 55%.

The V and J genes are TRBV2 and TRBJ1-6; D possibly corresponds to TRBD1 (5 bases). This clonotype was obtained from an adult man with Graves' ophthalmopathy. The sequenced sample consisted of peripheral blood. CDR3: CASSAGISYNSPLHF. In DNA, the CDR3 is TGTGCCAGCAGTGCAGGGATCTCCTATAATTCACCCCTCCACTTT.